The rows below give T cell receptor beta chains drawn from one sample of a study of blood T cell repertoires in COVID-19. Clones were read by immunoSEQ multiplex PCR, and TCRdb kept only the in-frame ones, dropping some. The table has roughly 250,000 clones, 80% to 85% seen once. Sample: peripheral blood. The receptors shown here come from a woman aged 55-70 years with active or convalescent COVID-19. Each CDR3 is given with its conserved first and last residue. A D gene is named only where the DNA matches it firmly. For some rows the clone size is stated as once, few or many, or as a class when expanded; others skip it.

V gene	J gene	D gene	clone size	CDR3 protein	CDR3 DNA
TRBV21-1	TRBJ2-1	NA	NA	CASSNGGGRHNEQFF	TGTGCCAGCAGCAACGGTGGGGGCCGTCACAATGAGCAGTTCTTC
TRBV5-1	TRBJ1-4	TRBD1	NA	CASRVDREGEKLFF	TGCGCCAGCAGGGTGGACAGGGAAGGTGAAAAACTGTTTTTT
TRBV5-1	TRBJ2-6	NA	NA	CASTGSLKDSGANVLTF	TGCGCCAGCACAGGAAGCCTCAAAGATTCTGGGGCCAACGTCCTGACTTTC
TRBV14	TRBJ1-2	NA	NA	CASSQGTAVPYGYTF	TGTGCCAGCAGCCAAGGGACAGCGGTGCCTTATGGCTACACCTTC
TRBV10-3	TRBJ1-2	TRBD1	NA	CAISRSGGHYGYTF	TGTGCCATCAGCCGGTCAGGGGGCCACTATGGCTACACCTTC
TRBV5-4	TRBJ2-2	NA	few	CASSLAQDRSTGELFF	TGTGCCAGCAGCTTGGCACAGGACAGAAGCACCGGGGAGCTGTTTTTT
TRBV3-1/TRBV3-2	TRBJ1-6	TRBD1	NA	CASSHPTGRNSPLHF	TGTGCCAGCAGCCACCCGACAGGGCGTAATTCACCCCTCCACTTT
TRBV19	TRBJ2-7	NA	NA	CASSETGKHEQYF	TGTGCCAGTAGTGAAACAGGGAAGCACGAGCAGTACTTC
TRBV5-4	TRBJ2-5	TRBD2	NA	CASSLGPSGGPQETQYF	TGTGCCAGCAGCTTGGGTCCTAGCGGGGGTCCGCAAGAGACCCAGTACTTC
TRBV11-2	TRBJ1-6	NA	NA	CASSPSVGFGRSPLHF	TGTGCCAGCAGCCCTAGCGTTGGGTTCGGGCGGTCACCCCTCCACTTT
TRBV28	TRBJ1-5	NA	NA	CASSPTGNQPQHF	TGTGCCAGCAGTCCTACAGGGAATCAGCCCCAGCATTTT
TRBV12-3/TRBV12-4	TRBJ1-4	NA	NA	CASRPGRNEKLFF	TGTGCCAGCAGACCTGGGAGGAATGAAAAACTGTTTTTT
TRBV18	TRBJ1-1	TRBD1	NA	CASSPKDRGRAEAFF	TGTGCCAGCTCACCAAAGGACAGGGGGCGGGCTGAAGCTTTCTTT
TRBV27	TRBJ1-1	NA	few	CASSLHLLNTEAFF	TGTGCCAGCAGTTTACACTTGCTGAACACTGAAGCTTTCTTT
TRBV7-9	TRBJ1-4	TRBD1	NA	CASSSRRQGVSNEKLFF	TGTGCCAGCAGCTCGCGCAGGCAGGGGGTCTCTAATGAAAAACTGTTTTTT
TRBV13	TRBJ2-2	TRBD2	NA	CASSFSGLAGGTKNTGELFF	TGTGCCAGCAGCTTTTCCGGACTAGCGGGGGGGACGAAAAACACCGGGGAGCTGTTTTTT
TRBV29-1	TRBJ2-5	TRBD1	NA	CSVGTGRETQYF	TGCAGCGTTGGGACAGGGCGTGAGACCCAGTACTTC
TRBV19	TRBJ2-7	NA	NA	CASSPGVDPREQYF	TGTGCCAGTAGTCCGGGGGTGGACCCCCGAGAGCAGTACTTC
TRBV6-5	TRBJ2-7	TRBD1	NA	CASSYSTGIEGGQYF	TGTGCCAGCAGTTACTCGACAGGGATCGAAGGTGGGCAGTACTTC
TRBV29-1	TRBJ2-7	TRBD1	NA	CSVVRTGLSYEQYF	TGCAGCGTTGTCCGGACAGGGTTGAGCTACGAGCAGTACTTC
TRBV7-6	TRBJ1-1	NA	NA	CASSLVGHYGGGTFF	TGTGCCAGCAGCTTAGTGGGCCACTACGGGGGGGGAACTTTCTTT
TRBV19	TRBJ2-1	NA	NA	CASTLTALYNEQFF	TGTGCCAGTACTTTGACAGCCCTTTACAATGAGCAGTTCTTC
TRBV5-5	TRBJ2-7	TRBD2	NA	CASSPRLAGEFEQYF	TGTGCCAGCAGCCCCAGACTAGCGGGGGAGTTCGAGCAGTACTTC
TRBV18	TRBJ1-6	NA	once	CASSPIFAVGVSPLHF	TGTGCCAGCTCACCAATCTTCGCCGTCGGGGTATCACCCCTCCACTTT
TRBV11-2	TRBJ2-7	TRBD1	NA	CASSLGGAGGGEQYF	TGTGCCAGCAGCCTGGGAGGTGCAGGGGGCGGCGAGCAGTACTTC
TRBV11-2	TRBJ2-1	TRBD2	NA	CASSVTSGGWDNEQFF	TGTGCCAGCAGCGTGACTAGCGGGGGGTGGGACAATGAGCAGTTCTTC
TRBV11-3	TRBJ2-2	NA	NA	CASSLGAGFAGTGELFF	TGTGCCAGCAGCTTAGGGGCTGGGTTCGCAGGTACCGGGGAGCTGTTTTTT
TRBV5-6	TRBJ2-6	NA	few	CASSSYRLSGANVLTF	TGTGCCAGCAGCTCCTACCGACTCTCTGGGGCCAACGTCCTGACTTTC
TRBV28	TRBJ2-3	NA	NA	CASQGRDSPTDTQYF	TGTGCCAGTCAGGGGAGGGACTCCCCCACAGATACGCAGTATTTT
TRBV10-2	TRBJ2-3	TRBD2	NA	CASSEGGGGSTDTQYF	TGCGCCAGCAGTGAGGGGGGCGGGGGGAGCACAGATACGCAGTATTTT
TRBV28	TRBJ1-6	NA	few	CASGQSDNSPLHF	TGTGCCAGTGGACAGTCGGATAATTCACCCCTCCACTTT
TRBV5-1	TRBJ2-2	TRBD1	NA	CASSLGTGGIAGELFF	TGCGCCAGCAGCTTGGGAACAGGGGGGATCGCCGGGGAGCTGTTTTTT
TRBV30	TRBJ1-2	NA	NA	CAWSVSGYGYTF	TGTGCCTGGAGTGTATCCGGGTATGGCTACACCTTC
TRBV12-3/TRBV12-4	TRBJ2-7	TRBD1	NA	CASSLASATGKYF	TGTGCCAGCAGTTTAGCTAGCGCGACAGGGAAGTACTTC
TRBV15	TRBJ2-7	TRBD1	NA	CATSTGQGPYEQYF	TGTGCCACCAGCACAGGACAGGGACCCTACGAGCAGTACTTC
TRBV2	TRBJ2-1	NA	NA	CATTGDTSSYNEQFF	TGTGCCACCACCGGGGACACCTCCTCGTACAATGAGCAGTTCTTC
TRBV5-6	TRBJ2-7	TRBD1	NA	CASSFGDRAYEQYF	TGTGCCAGCAGCTTCGGGGACAGAGCCTACGAGCAGTACTTC
TRBV12-3/TRBV12-4	TRBJ2-4	NA	once	CASYGGQKNIQYF	TGTGCCAGCTACGGGGGTCAGAAAAACATTCAGTACTTC
TRBV5-1	TRBJ1-5	NA	NA	CASSSGVSNQPQHF	TGCGCCAGCAGTAGCGGGGTTAGCAATCAGCCCCAGCATTTT
TRBV27	TRBJ2-3	NA	NA	CASSPSRQSPSTDTQYF	TGTGCCAGCAGTCCCTCCCGACAGAGCCCTAGCACAGATACGCAGTATTTT
TRBV19	TRBJ2-3	NA	NA	CASSRGPSVTDTQYF	TGTGCCAGTAGTAGAGGCCCTAGCGTAACAGATACGCAGTATTTT
TRBV10-3	TRBJ1-2	NA	NA	CAITPEQEAYGYTF	TGTGCCATCACTCCCGAGCAAGAGGCTTACGGCTACACCTTC
TRBV5-1	TRBJ2-3	NA	NA	CASSPGTYSTDTQYF	TGCGCCAGCAGCCCCGGGACATATAGCACAGATACGCAGTATTTT
TRBV21-1	TRBJ1-1	NA	NA	CASSKSPDRGKRIGGTEAFF	TGTGCCAGCAGCAAGTCACCCGACAGGGGGAAACGGATCGGGGGTACTGAAGCTTTCTTT
TRBV6-2/TRBV6-3	TRBJ1-1	NA	few	CASSPVYTEAFF	TGTGCCAGCAGCCCCGTTTACACTGAAGCTTTCTTT
TRBV7-2	TRBJ1-1	NA	NA	CASTQSFEAFF	TGTGCCAGCACCCAAAGCTTTGAAGCTTTCTTT
TRBV29-1	TRBJ1-4	NA	NA	CSASSGRFNEKLFF	TGCAGCGCCTCAAGCGGGCGCTTTAATGAAAAACTGTTTTTT
TRBV7-8	TRBJ1-5	NA	NA	CASSSVGGDQPQHF	TGTGCCAGCAGCTCAGTCGGAGGGGATCAGCCCCAGCATTTT
TRBV6-5	TRBJ2-3	NA	NA	CASSFFNQEGTQYF	TGTGCCAGCAGTTTCTTCAACCAGGAGGGTACGCAGTATTTT
TRBV25-1	TRBJ2-1	NA	NA	CASSLRWDEQFF	TGTGCCAGCAGCTTGAGGTGGGATGAGCAGTTCTTC
TRBV6-6	TRBJ2-2	TRBD2	NA	CASSPHLKRGVFRNTGELFF	TGTGCCAGCAGTCCACACTTAAAGCGGGGGGTCTTTCGCAACACCGGGGAGCTGTTTTTT